This T cell receptor (beta chain) was recovered during a study of early T cells in non-severe SARS-CoV-2 infection. On the study more broadly: The authors sequenced bulk RNA from unsorted whole blood, leaving chains unpaired. Study results and caveats: Missing private and CD4 specificities, VDJdb matching favored anti-spike CD8 responses.

Individual cDNA molecules were tagged with unique molecular identifiers, the study reported. TCRdb called the 5' RACE reads again in MiXCR, with one record for every CDR3 protein. The profile shows roughly 90,000 distinct CDR3 sequences, 13% to 15% of them singletons. Note on this clonotype: Antigen: not known.

CDR3 size: 14 residues. CDR1 SGHAT and CDR2 FQNNGV come from the germline V gene. After removal of 3 bases from V and 6 bases from J, the junction contained 2 bases not matched to a gene. Sequencing was done on a sample of whole blood. The chain combines TRBV11-2 with TRBJ2-1; 10 nucleotides align to TRBD1. The clonotype originates from an adult who was a healthcare worker with PCR-confirmed SARS-CoV-2 infection or an uninfected control (not recorded which). CDR3 in DNA: TGTGCCAGCAGCTTCGGGACAGGGGCCAATGAGCAGTTCTTC. It encodes CASSFGTGANEQFF.